This T cell receptor beta chain derives from a study of T cells in Graves' hyperthyroidism and ophthalmopathy. Germline CDR1 is DFQATT and CDR2 is SNEGSKA (reference sequence). The CDR3 loop spans 16 amino acids. V trimming: 0 bases; J trimming: 2 bases; junction bases outside the gene matches: 7. Amplified TCR beta CDR3 regions derived from RNA transcripts. The HTBI primer set was used in a first-round RT-PCR of the TCR CDR3. TCRdb used MiXCR to reprocess the multiplex PCR reads, holding one entry per CDR3 protein. The table records around 450,000 distinct CDR3 sequences, 15% to 17% of them present only once. This clonotype was counted at least ten times.

The chain employs TRBV20-1 and TRBJ2-3; 8 nucleotides agree with TRBD1. The origin of this receptor is a woman between 18 and 29 years old with Graves' hyperthyroidism. The sample was blood. CDR3 protein: CSARDQRTGHTDTQYF. The CDR3 DNA is TGCAGTGCTAGAGATCAGAGGACAGGGCACACAGATACGCAGTATTTT.